This T cell receptor beta chain was captured in a study of CD8 T cells in Susac syndrome. Findings and limits, study-wide: By the study's own acknowledgment, its TCR sequencing and HLA analysis included relatively few individuals.

About this clonotype itself: The antigen is undetermined.

The authors sequenced TCR beta from blood CD8+ and CD4+ T cells. RNA totalling about 0.5 to 1 ug underwent reverse transcription with random hexamers. The method of amplification for TCR beta CDR3 was immunoSEQ multiplex PCR, covering 54 Vbeta and 13 Jbeta. TCRdb analysed the immunoSEQ multiplex PCR reads with MiXCR anew, one entry per CDR3 protein. In the table there are about 150,000 distinct CDR3 sequences, roughly 95% of which are singletons. This TCR derives from a human donor with multiple sclerosis. Sequenced: CD8+ T cells from PBMCs.

In DNA form, the CDR3 reads TGTGCCAGCAGCACGACGGATCTGAACACTGAAGCTTTCTTT. As protein: CASSTTDLNTEAFF. J is TRBJ1-1 and V is TRBV12-3 or TRBV12-4; D is uncertain. Deletions cut 6 bases from V and 0 bases from J, with 11 bases between. This CDR3 has 14 residues.